This T cell receptor beta chain was retrieved from a study of follicular helper T cells after annual influenza vaccination. Noted time point: 2015-2016 season, 7 days after influenza vaccination. Excluded were substance abuse, HIV/AIDS, active cancer, immunomodulatory drugs and active illness. Each time point used roughly 40 to 110 mL of blood. ICOS+CD38+ and ICOS-CD38- fractions were sorted from non-naive CD4+CXCR5+PD-1+ cells. General study results and limits: Successive annual vaccinations recalled a recurrent oligoclonal ICOS+CD38+ cTfh response with influenza-specific clonotypes.

The V gene's germline CDR1 is SGHRS and CDR2 YFSETQ. Deletions cut 4 bases from V and 2 bases from J, with 13 bases between. This CDR3 region has 14 residues. Assay: immunoSEQ multiplex PCR; the TCRdb copy retains only in-frame clones and omits some. The sample consists of about 4,200 clones, around 80% of them appearing once. This clone was observed a few times. The antigen is unknown. The TCR originated in an adult who received the influenza vaccine. The chain couples TRBV5-1 to TRBJ2-7; possible D gene TRBD1, 6 bases. Source: CXCR5+ CD38- circulating T follicular helper cells from blood, taken 7 days after influenza vaccination. The subset is: circulating Tfh, non-naive CD4+CXCR5+PD-1+ (ICOS+CD38+ or ICOS-CD38-). The CDR3 region has the DNA TGCGCCAGCAGCATTGAACAGGGTACCTACGAGCAGTACTTC. This encodes CASSIEQGTYEQYF.